This TCR beta chain was identified during a study of CD8+CD57+ T cells in acquired aplastic anemia. Germline CDR1 is SGHAT and CDR2 is FQNNGV. The trim removed 0 bases at V and 10 bases at J, leaving 4 bases unmatched. CDR3 length equals 15 residues. It was patients with CD8+CD57+ cell expansion by flow cytometry who were chosen for sequencing. Both TCR beta VDJ combination and CDR3 sequence profiling were carried out. Genomic DNA was the template for this profiling. Using its own MiXCR run on the reads, TCRdb lists one record per CDR3 protein. The table shows under 350,000 distinct CDR3 sequences, with under 65% occurring only once.

Sequencing input: sorted CD4+, CD8+, or CD8+CD57+ T cells (not recorded which) from PBMCs. The clonotype comes from a human donor with aplastic anemia. The chain couples TRBV11-2 to TRBJ1-6; 9 bases match TRBD1. The CDR3 loop reads CASSLEMGQGSPLHF. CDR3 bases: TGTGCCAGCAGCTTAGAAATGGGACAGGGCTCACCCCTCCACTTT.